The TCR beta chain described here comes from a study of T cells in women clearing cervical HPV infection. On the study more broadly: Women with histologically confirmed HPV16-related CIN3 or worse, 2 with invasive cancer, served as cases.

Germline loops: CDR1 GTSNPN, CDR2 SVGIG (reference sequence). With 3 bases removed from V and 0 bases from J, the gap between germline ends came to 8 bases. The CDR3 loop spans 13 amino acids. The repertoire was sequenced with immunoSEQ multiplex PCR; TCRdb's copy has only in-frame clones and lacks some. The table gives around 35,000 clones; the top ten clones make up roughly 1.4% of it. Remarks on this clone: The read ends 3 residues before the CDR3 terminus; that terminus is restored from the germline J gene.

The TCR sequence derives from a woman aged 18-69 years with a cervical HPV16 infection that either progressed to CIN3+ or cleared (not recorded which). The chain recombines TRBV30 with TRBJ1-2, with D perhaps matching TRBD1 (5 bases). Input material: blood buffy coat. CDR3 loop: CAWSDSSNYGYTF. The part of the CDR3 DNA that was read is TGTGCCTGGAGCGACAGTTCTAACTATGGC.